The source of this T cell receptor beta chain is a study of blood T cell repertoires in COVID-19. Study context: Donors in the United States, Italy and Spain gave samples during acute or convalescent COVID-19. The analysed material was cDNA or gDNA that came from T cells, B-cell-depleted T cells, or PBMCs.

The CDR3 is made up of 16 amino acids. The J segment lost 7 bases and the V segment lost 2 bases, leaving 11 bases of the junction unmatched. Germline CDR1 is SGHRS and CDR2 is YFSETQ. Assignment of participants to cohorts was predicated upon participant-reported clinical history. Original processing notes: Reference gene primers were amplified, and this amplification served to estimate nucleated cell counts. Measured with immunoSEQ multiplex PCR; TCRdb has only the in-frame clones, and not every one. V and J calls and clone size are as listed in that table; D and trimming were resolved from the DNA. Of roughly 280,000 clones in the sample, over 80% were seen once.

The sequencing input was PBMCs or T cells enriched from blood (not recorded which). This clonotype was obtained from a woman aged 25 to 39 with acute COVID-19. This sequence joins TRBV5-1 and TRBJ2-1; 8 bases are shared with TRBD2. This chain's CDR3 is CASSLSSGSSRNEQFF. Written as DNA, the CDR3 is TGCGCCAGCAGCTTATCGAGCGGGAGCAGTAGGAATGAGCAGTTCTTC.